This passage covers 13 T cell receptor beta chains from one sample sequenced in a study of response to subunit inactivated influenza vaccine. TCRdb reprocessed the RT-PCR reads with MiXCR, giving one entry per CDR3 protein. The data show around 570,000 distinct CDR3 sequences, with approximately 7.6% seen just once and over 10% held by the top ten. The starting material was PBMCs from blood, obtained about 23 months after vaccination. The receptors were sampled from a man between 50 and 69 years old who received an inactivated influenza vaccine.

This chain links TRBV4-3 with TRBJ1-4; D is unresolved. CDR3 length: 14 amino acids. Germline V gene data show CDR1 as LGHNA and CDR2 as YSLEER. The ends were cut back, 1 base at V and 7 bases at J, with 10 bases in the middle. The chain's CDR3 is CASSQGPFAEKLFF. CDR3 nucleotide sequence: TGCGCCAGCAGCCAAGGACCATTTGCTGAAAAACTGTTTTTT.

V and J are TRBV9 and TRBJ2-4, with D possibly being TRBD1 or TRBD2 (5 bases each). V lost 0 bases, J lost 0 bases, and 10 bases lay in between. This CDR3 has 16 residues. Looked up from germline, CDR1 is SGDLS and CDR2 is YYNGEE. CDR3 amino acids: CASSVAPGTAKNIQYF. The CDR3 DNA follows: TGTGCCAGCAGCGTAGCTCCGGGGACAGCCAAAAACATTCAGTACTTC.

This clonotype has at least ten counts. The chain recombines TRBV12-3 or TRBV12-4 with TRBJ1-5; D gene uncertain. CDR3 length equals 17 residues. V was pared by 1 base and J by 2 bases, with 15 bases between. The CDR3 region is CASSLETTLGGNQPQHF. CDR3 nucleotide sequence: TGTGCCAGCAGTTTAGAGACAACCCTGGGTGGCAATCAGCCCCAGCATTTT.

This clonotype was observed a few times. The rearrangement joins TRBV11-2 to TRBJ2-1; 9 bases align to TRBD2. The germline V gene encodes CDR1 SGHAT and CDR2 FQNNGV. This CDR3 comprises 17 residues. The V and J ends lost 0 bases and 7 bases, in that order; junction bases with no gene match: 10. This CDR3 is CASSLEVGGGAQNEQFF. DNA of the CDR3: TGTGCCAGCAGCTTAGAGGTTGGCGGGGGGGCCCAGAATGAGCAGTTCTTC. The full variable domain, completed using reference TRBV11-2 and TRBJ2-1, is EAGVAQSPRYKIIEKRQSVAFWCNPISGHATLYWYQQILGQGPKLLIQFQNNGVVDDSQLPKDRFSAERLKGVDSTLKIQPAKLEDSAVYLCASSLEVGGGAQNEQFFGPGTRLTVL.

Many counts were recorded for this clonotype. The chain links TRBV6-2 or TRBV6-3 to TRBJ2-5; no definite D call. The germline CDR1 and CDR2 sequences are MNHEY and SVGEGT. The CDR3 contains 14 residues. V shed 3 bases and J shed 1 base, with 9 bases lying between them. Written as DNA, the CDR3 is TGTGCCAGCAGTTATCTTGGGGTCCAAGAGACCCAGTACTTC. The encoded protein is CASSYLGVQETQYF.

This clonotype was seen at least ten times. The chain carries TRBV4-2 and TRBJ1-5; TRBD1 aligns across 12 bases. This CDR3 contains 16 residues. Germline V gene lookup returns CDR1 LGHNA and CDR2 YNFKEQ. The junction had 8 bases not matched to a gene; V was cut back by 5 bases and J by 6 bases. The CDR3 DNA sequence: TGTGCCAGCAGCGACCGGGACAGGGGGCTGGGTCAGCCCCAGCATTTT. The encoded protein is CASSDRDRGLGQPQHF.

This clonotype was detected many times. The J gene is TRBJ2-3, the V gene TRBV24-1; unclear D gene. The V and J ends lost 4 bases and 1 base respectively, with 11 bases between them. The CDR3 consists of 15 residues. Per the germline V gene, CDR1 is KGHDR and CDR2 is SFDVKD. The CDR3 protein is CATSESGVGTDTQYF. The CDR3 DNA is TGTGCCACCAGTGAATCAGGCGTGGGCACAGATACGCAGTATTTT.

This clonotype was detected only a few times. This chain links TRBV4-2 with TRBJ2-5; 12 nucleotides agree with TRBD2. V was clipped by 2 bases and J by 4 bases; unmatched bases: 8. This CDR3 is built from 17 residues. Germline values: CDR1 LGHNA, CDR2 YNFKEQ. The CDR3 coding sequence is TGTGCCAGCAGCCAACAACAACTAGCGGGGGGATTAGAGACCCAGTACTTC. It is translated as CASSQQQLAGGLETQYF.

This clonotype was observed at least ten times. The chain combines TRBV15 with TRBJ1-6; a possible D gene is TRBD1 (6 bases). The germline CDR1 and CDR2 sequences are LNHNV and YYDKDF (reference sequence). Trimming shortened V by 0 bases and J by 6 bases, and 24 bases separated the two germline ends. The CDR3 sequence is 20 residues long. CDR3 nucleotides: TGTGCCACCAGCAGAGATATTCCCAGGGGAGTAGCAATTCGTAATTCACCCCTCCACTTT. Residues: CATSRDIPRGVAIRNSPLHF.

This clonotype occurred many times. The rearrangement joins TRBV5-5 to TRBJ2-4; no definite D call. Trimming removed 1 base at V and 15 bases at J, with 11 bases between. The CDR3 length is 11 residues. Germline CDR1 and CDR2: SGHKS and YYEKEE (reference sequence). CDR3 protein: CASSLSVYWYF. The CDR3 DNA follows: TGTGCCAGCAGCTTGTCCGTCTATTGGTACTTC.

This clonotype was counted between two and nine times. The chain uses TRBV7-3 and TRBJ2-7; D possibly matches TRBD1 or TRBD2 (5 bases each). The CDR3 consists of 14 residues. V was cut by 5 bases and J by 5 bases, with 16 bases left in between. Germline V gene lookup returns CDR1 SGHTA and CDR2 FQGTGA. The CDR3 reads CASSIGTVPDEQYF. DNA of the CDR3: TGTGCCAGCAGCATTGGGACCGTTCCTGACGAGCAGTACTTC.

This clonotype was found a few times. CDR3: CASSFGRTYEQYF. Here the CDR3 DNA reads TGTGCCAGCAGTTTCGGTCGGACCTACGAGCAGTACTTC. The J gene is TRBJ2-7, the V gene TRBV12-3 or TRBV12-4; D not resolved. V lost 3 bases, J lost 2 bases, and 8 bases lay in between. The CDR3 runs 13 residues.

This clonotype was seen many times. This rearrangement joins TRBV28 to TRBJ2-3, with 7 positions matching TRBD2. V gave up 6 bases and J gave up 0 bases; unmatched junction bases: 3. The germline CDR1 and CDR2 sequences are MDHEN and SYDVKM. CDR3 length equals 14 residues. As DNA, the CDR3 is TGTGCCAGCAGACCCGGGGGGAGCACAGATACGCAGTATTTT. Translating gives CASRPGGSTDTQYF.